This T cell receptor beta chain was recovered during a study of blood T cell repertoires in COVID-19. Clones were sequenced by immunoSEQ multiplex PCR, and TCRdb holds only the in-frame ones, with some missing. The data contain 100,000 to 120,000 clones, roughly 81% of them singletons. The germline V gene encodes CDR1 SGHNT and CDR2 YYREEE (reference sequence). The CDR3 sequence is 16 residues long. V dropped 2 bases and J dropped 10 bases, with 21 bases sitting between them. The V and J genes are TRBV5-4 and TRBJ1-4, with D unresolved. Sequencing input: peripheral blood. This receptor was identified in a man between 35 and 55 years old with acute or convalescent COVID-19. CDR3 loop: CASSFDVDTILGKLFF. CDR3 DNA sequence: TGTGCCAGCAGCTTTGATGTCGACACGATACTGGGAAAACTGTTTTTT.